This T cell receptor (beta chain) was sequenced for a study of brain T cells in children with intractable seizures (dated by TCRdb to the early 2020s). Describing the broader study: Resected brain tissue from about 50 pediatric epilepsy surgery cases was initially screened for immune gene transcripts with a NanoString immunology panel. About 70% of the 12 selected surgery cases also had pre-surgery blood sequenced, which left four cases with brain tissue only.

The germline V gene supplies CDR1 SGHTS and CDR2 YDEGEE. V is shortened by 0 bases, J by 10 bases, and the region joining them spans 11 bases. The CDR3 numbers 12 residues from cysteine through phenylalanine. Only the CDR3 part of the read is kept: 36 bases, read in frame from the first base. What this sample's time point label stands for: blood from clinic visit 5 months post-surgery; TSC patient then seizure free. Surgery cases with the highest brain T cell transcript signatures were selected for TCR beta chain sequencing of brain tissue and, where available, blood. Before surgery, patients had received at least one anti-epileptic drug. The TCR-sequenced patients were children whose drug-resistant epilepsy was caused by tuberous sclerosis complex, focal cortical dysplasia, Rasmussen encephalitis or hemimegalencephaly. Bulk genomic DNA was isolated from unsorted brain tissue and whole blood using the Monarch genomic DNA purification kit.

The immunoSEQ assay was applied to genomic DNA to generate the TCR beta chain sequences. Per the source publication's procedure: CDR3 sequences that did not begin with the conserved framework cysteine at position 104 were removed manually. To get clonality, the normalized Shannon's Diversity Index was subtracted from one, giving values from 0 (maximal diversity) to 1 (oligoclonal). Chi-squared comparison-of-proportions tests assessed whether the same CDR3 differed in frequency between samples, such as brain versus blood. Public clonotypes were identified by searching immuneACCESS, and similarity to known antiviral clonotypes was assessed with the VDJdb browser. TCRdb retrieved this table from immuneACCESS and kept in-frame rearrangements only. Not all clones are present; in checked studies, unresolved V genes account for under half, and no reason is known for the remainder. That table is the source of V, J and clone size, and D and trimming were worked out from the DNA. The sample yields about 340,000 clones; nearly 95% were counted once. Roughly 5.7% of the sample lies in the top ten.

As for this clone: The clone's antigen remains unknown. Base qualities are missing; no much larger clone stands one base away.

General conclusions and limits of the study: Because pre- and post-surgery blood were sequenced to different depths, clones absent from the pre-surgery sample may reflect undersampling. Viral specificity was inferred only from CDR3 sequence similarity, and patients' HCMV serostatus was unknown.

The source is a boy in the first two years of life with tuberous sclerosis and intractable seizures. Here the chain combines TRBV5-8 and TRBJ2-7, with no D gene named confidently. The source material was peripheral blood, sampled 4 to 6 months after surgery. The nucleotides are TGTGCCAGCAGCTTGGCAAAGGCGGTTCAGTACTTC. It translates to CASSLAKAVQYF.